These T cell receptor beta chains were read from a single sample in a study of technical replicates of blood from a handful of donors. Assay: immunoSEQ multiplex PCR; the TCRdb copy retains only in-frame clones and omits some. The sample shows tens of thousands of clones, 90% to 95% of them seen only once. Sequencing input: T cells isolated from PBMCs. These TCRs come from a human donor in good health. The CDR3 runs from the conserved cysteine through the conserved F or W. Size tells how often a clone was seen (once, few, many) or the class of an expanded clone, and some rows leave it out.

TRBV19	NA	CASSIGGTPGELFF
TRBV7-9	few	CAWGQGRPMNTEAFF
TRBV11-2	NA	CASSLRGAPPLELFF
TRBV30	NA	CAWTGTAGTDTQYF
TRBV5-6	NA	CASSSILAGVPYEQYF
TRBV2	NA	CASDDGVRSDMYNYGYTF
TRBV6-5	NA	CASSSLAVGAFF
TRBV7-9	NA	CASSLVSGGLIMEQFF
TRBV9	few	CASSVRGTGELFF
TRBV18	NA	CASSPRGERTYGYTF
TRBV29-1	few	CSVSGWGNQPQHF
TRBV19	NA	CASSIDPPRYNEQFF
TRBV7-9	few	CASSHPGDYYGYTF
TRBV11-2	NA	CASSLGAGLNTEAFF
TRBV2	NA	CATSAGVGNEQFF
TRBV30	NA	CAWMDIYEQYF
TRBV28	NA	CASTQTTGGSYGYTF